These T cell receptor beta chains were read from a single sample in a study of cytomegalovirus exposure and HLA in healthy donors. The protocol was immunoSEQ multiplex PCR, while the TCRdb copy is restricted to in-frame clones and leaves out a portion. This sample has some 130,000 clones, with about 72% found just once. Sequences were obtained from PBMCs. The receptors shown here come from a female donor in good health and CMV-seronegative. The conserved cysteine and the conserved F or W are not part of the CDR3 here. Each record gives: V gene, CDR3 length, J gene, CDR3 protein.

>TRBV6-6|12|TRBJ2-7
ASSYFAGPYEQY
>TRBV5-6|11|TRBJ1-2
ASSLGQVYGYT
>TRBV10-3|10|TRBJ1-2
AISDEEGGYT
>TRBV6-4|13|TRBJ2-7
ASSDAPRRTYEQY
>TRBV10-3|12|TRBJ1-4
AISHTGVPEKLF
>TRBV13|17|TRBJ1-6
ASSLIRDSRRGYNSPLH
>TRBV14|12|TRBJ2-7
ASGSAGRTYEQY
>TRBV5-6|12|TRBJ2-5
ASSWGQLQETQY
>TRBV7-3|16|TRBJ1-1
ASSLRGKGAHGNTEAF
>TRBV5-1|12|TRBJ2-7
ASSLMGQGREQY
>TRBV7-9|14|TRBJ2-2
ASSERQGAVTGELF
>TRBV5-4|12|TRBJ2-3
ASSLGLATDTQY
>TRBV21-1|15|TRBJ1-5
ASSKALSQGWVQPQH
>TRBV13|13|TRBJ1-1
ASSLGLRANTEAF
>TRBV4-2|13|TRBJ2-1
ASSQEREAYNEQF
>TRBV25-1|12|TRBJ2-2
ASSETGDTGELF
>TRBV5-1|13|TRBJ2-3
ASRRDSTSTDTQY
>TRBV5-1|12|TRBJ2-3
ASTTSGLTDTQY
>TRBV5-6|12|TRBJ2-5
ASSDIGQEETQY
>TRBV29-1|11|TRBJ1-1
SVHAGQGSSAF